The present T cell receptor beta chain was sequenced within a study of CD8+ T cells in alopecia areata. Study in general: Recipients were roughly 7-11-week-old female C3H/HeJ mice grafted with skin from roughly 6-13-month-old C3H/HeJ donors with spontaneous alopecia. General study findings and limits: More clonal than normal scalp was lesional scalp, particularly alopecia totalis/universalis.

Deletions cut 0 bases from V and 1 base from J, with 9 bases between. CDR3 length: 16 amino acids. Germline CDR1 is LGHNA and CDR2 is YSYQKL. Only a few counts were recorded for this clone. Its antigen is not identified. Genes and germline are mouse. The read terminates 4 residues before the CDR3 end, so the remaining end is supplied by the germline J gene. Extraction and reverse transcription of RNA yielded cDNA as the sequencing template. Using immunoSEQ multiplex PCR, the repertoire was profiled, and TCRdb retains in-frame clones only, with some absent. The sample includes some 2,500 clones, none of them occurring once.

The receptor's source is a C3H/HeJ mouse with alopecia areata. Mouse MHC haplotype: H2-k. This chain joins TRBV2 and TRBJ2-2, with D possibly being TRBD2 (6 bases). Material for sequencing was lesional skin. Partial CDR3 DNA: TGTGCCAGCAGCCAAGACTGGGGCAGAAACACCGGG. It yields the protein CASSQDWGRNTG. The complete CDR3 protein is CASSQDWGRNTGQLYF.